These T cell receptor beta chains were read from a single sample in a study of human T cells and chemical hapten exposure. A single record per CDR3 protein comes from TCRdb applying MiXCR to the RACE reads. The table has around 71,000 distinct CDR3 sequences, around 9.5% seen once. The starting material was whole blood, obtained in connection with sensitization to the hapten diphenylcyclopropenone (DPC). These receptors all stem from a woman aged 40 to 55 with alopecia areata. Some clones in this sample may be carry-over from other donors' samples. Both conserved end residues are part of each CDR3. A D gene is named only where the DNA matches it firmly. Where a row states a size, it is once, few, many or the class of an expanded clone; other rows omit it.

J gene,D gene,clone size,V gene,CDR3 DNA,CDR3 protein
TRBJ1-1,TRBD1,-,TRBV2,TGTGCCAGCAGTGAGGACAGGGGCGTGGGCACTGAAGCTTTCTTT,CASSEDRGVGTEAFF
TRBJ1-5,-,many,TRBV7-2,TGTGCCAGCAGCTTACGGGAGAATCAGCCCCAGCATTTT,CASSLRENQPQHF
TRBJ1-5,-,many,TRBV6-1,TGTGCCAGCAGCCGGGGCTTAAATCAGCCCCAGCATTTT,CASSRGLNQPQHF
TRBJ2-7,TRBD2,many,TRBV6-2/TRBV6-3,TGTGCCAGCAGTTCGTGGATGGCGGGGGATTCCTACGAGCAGTACTTC,CASSSWMAGDSYEQYF
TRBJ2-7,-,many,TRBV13,TGTGCCAGCAGCTTAGAAAGCTCCTACGAGCAGTACTTC,CASSLESSYEQYF
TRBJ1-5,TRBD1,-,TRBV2,TGTGCCAGCGGATATTTGACAGGGGGGAATCAGCCCCAGCATTTT,CASGYLTGGNQPQHF
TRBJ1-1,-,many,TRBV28,TGTGCCAGCAGTTTAGGACACGAGAACACTGAAGCTTTCTTT,CASSLGHENTEAFF
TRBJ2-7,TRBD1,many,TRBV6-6,TGTGCCAGCAGTTACTCCAGACAGGGTCTCTCCTACGAGCAGTACTTC,CASSYSRQGLSYEQYF
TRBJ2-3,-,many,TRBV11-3,TGTGCCAGCAGCCTTAATGTGGGGGCTACGCAGTATTTT,CASSLNVGATQYF
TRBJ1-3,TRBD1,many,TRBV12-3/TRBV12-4,TGTGCCAGCAGTCGTGGGACAGGGGTAGTAAACACCATATATTTT,CASSRGTGVVNTIYF
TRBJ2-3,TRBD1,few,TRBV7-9,TGTGCCAGCAAAGAAGGGGGCTCAGCAGATACGCAGTATTTT,CASKEGGSADTQYF
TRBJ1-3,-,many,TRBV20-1,TGCAGTGCTAGTCGCGGGGCTGGAAACACCATATATTTT,CSASRGAGNTIYF
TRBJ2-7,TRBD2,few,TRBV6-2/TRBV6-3,TGTGCCAGCAGTTACGGCGGGGGTCCCTACGAGCAGTACTTC,CASSYGGGPYEQYF
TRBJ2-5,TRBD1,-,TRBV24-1,TGTGCCACCAGTGATCCTCAAGTCGACAGGGGGCAGATAAAGACCCAGTACTTC,CATSDPQVDRGQIKTQYF
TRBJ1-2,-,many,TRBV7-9,TGTGCCAGCAGCTTATCTCAGGGCTATGGCTACACCTTC,CASSLSQGYGYTF
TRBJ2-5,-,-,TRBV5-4,TGTGCCAGCAGCCGGGACGGAGAGACCCAGTACTTC,CASSRDGETQYF
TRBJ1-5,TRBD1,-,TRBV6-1,TGTGCCAGCAGGGGACAGGCAGCCGAGCCCCAGCATTTT,CASRGQAAEPQHF
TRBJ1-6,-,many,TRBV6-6,TGTGCCATACGTTCTCTCGGGGACTCACCCCTCCACTTT,CAIRSLGDSPLHF
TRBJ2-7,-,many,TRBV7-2,TGTGCCAGCAGCTTAAAGGGGGGCCTCAGCTCCTACGAGCAGTACTTC,CASSLKGGLSSYEQYF